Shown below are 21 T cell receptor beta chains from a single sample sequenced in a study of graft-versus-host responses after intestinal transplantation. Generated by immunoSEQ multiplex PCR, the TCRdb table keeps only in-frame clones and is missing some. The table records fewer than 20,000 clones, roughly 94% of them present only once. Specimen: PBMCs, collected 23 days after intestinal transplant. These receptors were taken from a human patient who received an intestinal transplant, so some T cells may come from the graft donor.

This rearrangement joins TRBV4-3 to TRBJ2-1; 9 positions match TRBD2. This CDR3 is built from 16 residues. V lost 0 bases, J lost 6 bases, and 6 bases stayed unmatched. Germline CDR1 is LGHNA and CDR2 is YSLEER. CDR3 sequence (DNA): TGCGCCAGCAGCCAAGACCCCCAGCGGGAGGTCAATGAGCAGTTCTTC. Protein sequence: CASSQDPQREVNEQFF.

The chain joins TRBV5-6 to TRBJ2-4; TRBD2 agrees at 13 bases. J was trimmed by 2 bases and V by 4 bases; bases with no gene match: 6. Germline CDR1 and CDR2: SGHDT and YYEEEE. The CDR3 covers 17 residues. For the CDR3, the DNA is TGTGCCAGCAGCCTTCCGGGACTAGCGGGACCCAAAAACATTCAGTACTTC. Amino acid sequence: CASSLPGLAGPKNIQYF.

Here the CDR3 DNA reads TGTGCCAGCAGTGAAGGCGTCGACAGGGTCGGGGAGACCCAGTACTTC. Its protein product is CASSEGVDRVGETQYF. J is TRBJ2-5 and V is TRBV2, with TRBD1 matching over 7 bases. J gave up 5 bases and V 1 base, and 10 bases lay outside the gene matches. This CDR3 is 16 amino acids long. Germline V gives CDR1 SNHLY, CDR2 FYNNEI.

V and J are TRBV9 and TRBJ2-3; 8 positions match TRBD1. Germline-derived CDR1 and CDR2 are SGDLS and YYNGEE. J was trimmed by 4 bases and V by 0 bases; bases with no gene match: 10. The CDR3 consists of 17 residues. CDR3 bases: TGTGCCAGCAGCGTAGACTACGAGACAGGGGAGGCAGATACGCAGTATTTT. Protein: CASSVDYETGEADTQYF. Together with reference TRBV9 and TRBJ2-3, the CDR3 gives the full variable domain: DSGVTQTPKHLITATGQRVTLRCSPRSGDLSVYWYQQSLDQGLQFLIQYYNGEERAKGNILERFSAQQFPDLHSELNLSSLELGDSALYFCASSVDYETGEADTQYFGPGTRLTVL.

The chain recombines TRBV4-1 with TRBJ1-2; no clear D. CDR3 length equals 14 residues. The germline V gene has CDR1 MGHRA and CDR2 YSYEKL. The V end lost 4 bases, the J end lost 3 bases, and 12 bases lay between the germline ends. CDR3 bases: TGCGCCAGCAGCCCAACAATGGGCTACTATGGCTACACCTTC. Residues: CASSPTMGYYGYTF.

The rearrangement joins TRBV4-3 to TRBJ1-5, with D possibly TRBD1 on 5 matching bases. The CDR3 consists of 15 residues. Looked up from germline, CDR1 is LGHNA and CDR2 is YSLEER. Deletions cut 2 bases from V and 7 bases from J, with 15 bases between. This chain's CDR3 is CASSQIGEGGQPQHF. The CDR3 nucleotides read TGCGCCAGCAGCCAAATAGGGGAGGGTGGGCAGCCCCAGCATTTT.

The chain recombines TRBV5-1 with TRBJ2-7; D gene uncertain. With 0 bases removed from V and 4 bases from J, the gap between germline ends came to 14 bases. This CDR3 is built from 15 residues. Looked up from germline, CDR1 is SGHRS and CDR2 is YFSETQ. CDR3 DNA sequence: TGCGCCAGCAGCTTGGGGGCCTCTAGTTTATACGAGCAGTACTTC. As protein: CASSLGASSLYEQYF.

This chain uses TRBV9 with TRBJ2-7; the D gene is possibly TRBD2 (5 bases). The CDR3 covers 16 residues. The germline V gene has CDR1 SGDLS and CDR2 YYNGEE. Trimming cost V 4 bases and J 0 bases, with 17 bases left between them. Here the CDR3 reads CASSPGADLSSYEQYF. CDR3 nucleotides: TGTGCCAGCAGCCCTGGAGCGGACCTAAGCTCCTACGAGCAGTACTTC.

CDR3 loop: CAWSTSGIYNEQFF. CDR3 DNA: TGTGCCTGGAGTACTAGCGGGATCTACAATGAGCAGTTCTTC. The chain carries TRBV30 and TRBJ2-1; 10 nucleotides agree with TRBD2. From germline, CDR1 is GTSNPN and CDR2 SVGIG (reference sequence). Unmatched junction bases numbered 1, after V lost 2 bases and J lost 3 bases. The CDR3 has 14 residues.

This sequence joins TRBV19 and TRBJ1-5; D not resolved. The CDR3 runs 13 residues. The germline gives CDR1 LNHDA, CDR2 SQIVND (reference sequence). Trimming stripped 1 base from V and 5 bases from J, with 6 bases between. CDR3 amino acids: CASSIGVDQPQHF. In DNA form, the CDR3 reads TGTGCCAGTAGTATAGGGGTGGATCAGCCCCAGCATTTT.

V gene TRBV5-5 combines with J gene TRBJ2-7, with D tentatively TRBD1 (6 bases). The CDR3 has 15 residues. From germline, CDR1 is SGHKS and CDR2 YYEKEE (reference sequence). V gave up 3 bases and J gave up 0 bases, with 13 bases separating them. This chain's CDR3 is CASSSIRDTSYEQYF. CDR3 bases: TGTGCCAGCAGCTCCATACGGGACACCTCCTACGAGCAGTACTTC.

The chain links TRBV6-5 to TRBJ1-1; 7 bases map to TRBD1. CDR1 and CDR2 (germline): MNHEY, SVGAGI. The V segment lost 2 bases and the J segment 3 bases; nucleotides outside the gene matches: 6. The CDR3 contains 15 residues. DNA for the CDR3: TGTGCCAGCAGTTACCCGTCCGGGACAGACACTGAAGCTTTCTTT. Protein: CASSYPSGTDTEAFF.

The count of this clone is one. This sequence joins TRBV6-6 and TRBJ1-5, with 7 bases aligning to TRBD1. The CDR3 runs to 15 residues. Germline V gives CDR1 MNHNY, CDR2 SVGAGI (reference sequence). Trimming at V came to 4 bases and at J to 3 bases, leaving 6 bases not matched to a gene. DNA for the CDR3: TGTGCCAGCAGTTCCGACAGGGATGACAATCAGCCCCAGCATTTT. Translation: CASSSDRDDNQPQHF.

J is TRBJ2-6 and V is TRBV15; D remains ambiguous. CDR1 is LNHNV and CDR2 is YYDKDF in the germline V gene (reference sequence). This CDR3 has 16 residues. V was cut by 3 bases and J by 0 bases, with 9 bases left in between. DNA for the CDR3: TGTGCCACCAGCAGGGAAGAACTCTCTGGGGCCAACGTCCTGACTTTC. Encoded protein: CATSREELSGANVLTF. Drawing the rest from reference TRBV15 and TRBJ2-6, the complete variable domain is DAMVIQNPRYQVTQFGKPVTLSCSQTLNHNVMYWYQQKSSQAPKLLFHYYDKDFNNEADTPDNFQSRRPNTSFCFLDIRSPGLGDTAMYLCATSREELSGANVLTFGAGSRLTVL.

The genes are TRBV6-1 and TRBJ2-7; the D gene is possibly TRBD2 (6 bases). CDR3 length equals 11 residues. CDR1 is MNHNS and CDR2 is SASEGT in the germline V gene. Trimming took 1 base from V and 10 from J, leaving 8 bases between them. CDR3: CASSEVAGQYF. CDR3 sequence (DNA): TGTGCCAGCAGTGAAGTCGCGGGACAGTACTTC.

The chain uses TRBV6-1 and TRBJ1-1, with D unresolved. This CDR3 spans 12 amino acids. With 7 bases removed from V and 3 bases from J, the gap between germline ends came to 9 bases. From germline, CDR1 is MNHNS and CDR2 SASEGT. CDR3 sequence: CASTKVDTEAFF. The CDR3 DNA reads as TGTGCCAGCACTAAGGTAGACACTGAAGCTTTCTTT.

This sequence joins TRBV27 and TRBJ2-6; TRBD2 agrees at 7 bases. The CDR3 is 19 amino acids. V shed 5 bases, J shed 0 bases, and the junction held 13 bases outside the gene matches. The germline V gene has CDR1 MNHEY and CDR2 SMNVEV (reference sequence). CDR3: CASSVRPQGRGSGANVLTF. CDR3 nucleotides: TGTGCCAGCAGTGTACGCCCGCAAGGGAGGGGCTCTGGGGCCAACGTCCTGACTTTC.

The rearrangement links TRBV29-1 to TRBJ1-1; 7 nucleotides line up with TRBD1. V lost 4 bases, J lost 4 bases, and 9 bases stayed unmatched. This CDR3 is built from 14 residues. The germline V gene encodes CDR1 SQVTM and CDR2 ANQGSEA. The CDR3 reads CSVGPGGEGTEAFF. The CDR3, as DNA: TGCAGCGTTGGCCCAGGGGGGGAAGGCACTGAAGCTTTCTTT.

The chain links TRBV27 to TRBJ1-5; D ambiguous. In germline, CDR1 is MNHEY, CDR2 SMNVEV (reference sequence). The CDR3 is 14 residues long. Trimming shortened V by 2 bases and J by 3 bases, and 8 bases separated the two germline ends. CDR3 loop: CASSLTSINQPQHF. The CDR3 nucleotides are TGTGCCAGCAGTTTAACGTCTATCAATCAGCCCCAGCATTTT.

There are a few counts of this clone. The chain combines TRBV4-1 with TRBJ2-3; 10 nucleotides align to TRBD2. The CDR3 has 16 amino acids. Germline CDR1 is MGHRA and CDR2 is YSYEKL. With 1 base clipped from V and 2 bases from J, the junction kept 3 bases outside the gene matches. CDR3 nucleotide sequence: TGCGCCAGCAGCCAAGGACTAGCGGGTTTCACAGATACGCAGTATTTT. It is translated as CASSQGLAGFTDTQYF.

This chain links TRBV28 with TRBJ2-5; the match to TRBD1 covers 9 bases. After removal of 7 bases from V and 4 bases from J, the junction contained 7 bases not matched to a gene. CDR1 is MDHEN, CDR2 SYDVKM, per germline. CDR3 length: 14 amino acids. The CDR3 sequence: CASTWDRATETQYF. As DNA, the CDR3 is TGTGCCAGCACCTGGGACAGGGCTACAGAGACCCAGTACTTC.